The rows below give T cell receptor beta chains drawn from one sample of a study of CD8 T cells in Susac syndrome. In TCRdb, the immunoSEQ multiplex PCR reads were re-called with MiXCR into one record per CDR3 protein. The data show approximately 230,000 distinct CDR3 sequences, about 94% seen once. The sequencing sample was made of CD4+ T cells from PBMCs. The receptor source for this set is a human donor with multiple sclerosis. The CDR3 runs from the conserved cysteine through the conserved F or W. The order of the fields is D gene, J gene, clone size, V gene, CDR3 protein, CDR3 DNA. A D gene is named only where the DNA matches it firmly. For some rows the clone size is stated as once, few or many, or as a class when expanded; others skip it.

d_gene: -
j_gene: TRBJ1-1
abundance: -
v_gene: TRBV5-1
CDR3aa: CASSGLGSTEAFF
CDR3nt: TGCGCCAGCAGCGGTTTGGGGAGCACTGAAGCTTTCTTT

d_gene: -
j_gene: TRBJ1-6
abundance: -
v_gene: TRBV7-2
CDR3aa: CASSLDHSSPLHF
CDR3nt: TGTGCCAGCAGCCTCGATCATTCGTCACCCCTCCACTTT

d_gene: TRBD1
j_gene: TRBJ2-5
abundance: -
v_gene: TRBV6-5
CDR3aa: CASSYAQTRGTGDFLQETQYF
CDR3nt: TGTGCCAGCAGTTACGCCCAAACCCGGGGGACAGGGGATTTCCTACAAGAGACCCAGTACTTC

d_gene: TRBD1
j_gene: TRBJ2-1
abundance: -
v_gene: TRBV29-1
CDR3aa: CSVGDRGPYNEQFF
CDR3nt: TGCAGCGTTGGGGACAGGGGCCCCTACAATGAGCAGTTCTTC

d_gene: TRBD1
j_gene: TRBJ2-1
abundance: -
v_gene: TRBV28
CDR3aa: CASSSRTGSNEQFF
CDR3nt: TGTGCCAGCAGTTCACGGACAGGGAGCAATGAGCAGTTCTTC

d_gene: -
j_gene: TRBJ1-1
abundance: -
v_gene: TRBV20-1
CDR3aa: CSATGTAEAFF
CDR3nt: TGCAGTGCTACCGGGACGGCTGAAGCTTTCTTT

d_gene: TRBD2
j_gene: TRBJ2-1
abundance: -
v_gene: TRBV5-1
CDR3aa: CASSSSIAGGPHNEQFF
CDR3nt: TGCGCCAGCAGCTCTTCCATAGCGGGAGGGCCCCACAATGAGCAGTTCTTC

d_gene: -
j_gene: TRBJ1-1
abundance: -
v_gene: TRBV2
CDR3aa: CASSDVTVNTEAFF
CDR3nt: TGTGCCAGCAGTGACGTGACAGTGAACACTGAAGCTTTCTTT

d_gene: -
j_gene: TRBJ1-1
abundance: -
v_gene: TRBV27
CDR3aa: CASSSGRNTEAFF
CDR3nt: TGTGCCAGCAGTTCCGGTAGGAACACTGAAGCTTTCTTT

d_gene: TRBD1
j_gene: TRBJ1-3
abundance: -
v_gene: TRBV9
CDR3aa: CASSVEGTGVGGNTIYF
CDR3nt: TGTGCCAGCAGCGTAGAAGGGACAGGGGTAGGAGGAAACACCATATATTTT

d_gene: -
j_gene: TRBJ1-1
abundance: once
v_gene: TRBV14
CDR3aa: CASSQAWSEAFF
CDR3nt: TGTGCCAGCAGCCAAGCTTGGTCTGAAGCTTTCTTT

d_gene: -
j_gene: TRBJ1-1
abundance: -
v_gene: TRBV18
CDR3aa: CASSPLREHTEAFF
CDR3nt: TGTGCCAGCTCACCACTCAGGGAACACACTGAAGCTTTCTTT

d_gene: TRBD1
j_gene: TRBJ1-5
abundance: -
v_gene: TRBV20-1
CDR3aa: CSATGTGFDQPQHF
CDR3nt: TGCAGTGCCACCGGGACAGGGTTTGATCAGCCCCAGCATTTT

d_gene: -
j_gene: TRBJ1-1
abundance: -
v_gene: TRBV30
CDR3aa: CAWRLHPRWRTNTEAFF
CDR3nt: TGTGCCTGGAGGTTGCATCCACGGTGGCGGACGAACACTGAAGCTTTCTTT

d_gene: TRBD2
j_gene: TRBJ2-2
abundance: -
v_gene: TRBV5-1
CDR3aa: CASSFLAGGITGELFF
CDR3nt: TGCGCCAGCAGCTTCCTAGCGGGGGGCATCACCGGGGAGCTGTTTTTT

d_gene: TRBD1
j_gene: TRBJ1-3
abundance: -
v_gene: TRBV20-1
CDR3aa: CSAAAQGNSGNTIYF
CDR3nt: TGCAGTGCTGCCGCACAGGGGAATTCTGGAAACACCATATATTTT

d_gene: -
j_gene: TRBJ2-2
abundance: -
v_gene: TRBV4-1
CDR3aa: CASSQDDLNTGELFF
CDR3nt: TGCGCCAGCAGCCAAGATGACCTGAACACCGGGGAGCTGTTTTTT

d_gene: -
j_gene: TRBJ2-1
abundance: -
v_gene: TRBV10-2
CDR3aa: CASREGPHNEQFF
CDR3nt: TGCGCCAGCAGAGAAGGGCCACACAATGAGCAGTTCTTC

d_gene: -
j_gene: TRBJ2-7
abundance: -
v_gene: TRBV30
CDR3aa: CAWSVWARNYEQYF
CDR3nt: TGTGCCTGGAGTGTATGGGCCAGAAACTACGAGCAGTACTTC

d_gene: -
j_gene: TRBJ1-3
abundance: -
v_gene: TRBV12-3/TRBV12-4
CDR3aa: CASSFSGLNTIYF
CDR3nt: TGTGCCAGCAGTTTTTCGGGGCTAAACACCATATATTTT

d_gene: -
j_gene: TRBJ1-1
abundance: -
v_gene: TRBV15
CDR3aa: CATSSPGGVNTEAFF
CDR3nt: TGTGCCACCAGCAGCCCCGGGGGTGTAAACACTGAAGCTTTCTTT

d_gene: -
j_gene: TRBJ1-2
abundance: -
v_gene: TRBV2
CDR3aa: CASRQGEDYGYTF
CDR3nt: TGTGCCAGCAGACAGGGTGAGGACTATGGCTACACCTTC